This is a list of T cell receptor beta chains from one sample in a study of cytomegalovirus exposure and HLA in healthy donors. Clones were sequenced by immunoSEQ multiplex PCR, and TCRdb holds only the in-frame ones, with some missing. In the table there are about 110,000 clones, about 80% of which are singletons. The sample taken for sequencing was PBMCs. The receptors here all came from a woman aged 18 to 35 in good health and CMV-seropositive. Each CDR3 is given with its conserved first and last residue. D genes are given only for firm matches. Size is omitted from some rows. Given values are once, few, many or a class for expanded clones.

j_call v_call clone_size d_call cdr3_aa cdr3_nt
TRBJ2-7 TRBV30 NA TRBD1 CAWSSRWDRGSNEQYF TGTGCCTGGAGTTCCCGGTGGGACAGGGGGTCTAACGAGCAGTACTTC
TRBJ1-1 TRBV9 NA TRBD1 CASSVDRTGVNTEAFF TGTGCCAGCAGCGTAGATAGGACAGGGGTGAACACTGAAGCTTTCTTT
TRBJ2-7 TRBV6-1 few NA CASSSYRTPYEQYF TGTGCCAGCAGTTCCTACAGGACCCCCTACGAGCAGTACTTC
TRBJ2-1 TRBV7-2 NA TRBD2 CASSLGAGGPYNEQFF TGTGCCAGCAGCTTAGGGGCGGGAGGCCCCTACAATGAGCAGTTCTTC
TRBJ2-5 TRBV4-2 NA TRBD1 CASSSKTGSETQYF TGTGCCAGCAGCTCGAAGACAGGGTCAGAGACCCAGTACTTC
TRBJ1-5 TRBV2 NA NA CASSEHRRRENQPQHF TGTGCCAGCAGTGAGCACAGACGGCGAGAAAATCAGCCCCAGCATTTT
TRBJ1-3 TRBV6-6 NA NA CASSPSGRGNGNTIYF TGTGCCAGCAGTCCATCCGGGAGGGGAAACGGAAACACCATATATTTT
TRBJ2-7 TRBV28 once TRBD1 CASRIRDRATEQYF TGTGCCAGCAGGATCCGGGACAGAGCTACTGAGCAGTACTTC
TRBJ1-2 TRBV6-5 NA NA CASSYAGTQLNYGYTF TGTGCCAGCAGTTACGCCGGGACACAACTTAACTATGGCTACACCTTC
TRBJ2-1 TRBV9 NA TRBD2 CASSVVGLAENEQFF TGTGCCAGCAGCGTAGTTGGACTAGCGGAAAATGAGCAGTTCTTC
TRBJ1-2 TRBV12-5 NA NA CASGFWGPYGYTF TGTGCTAGTGGTTTCTGGGGGCCCTATGGCTACACCTTC
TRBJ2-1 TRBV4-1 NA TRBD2 CASSSRGSGRNNEQFF TGCGCCAGCAGCTCCCGGGGTAGCGGGAGAAACAATGAGCAGTTCTTC
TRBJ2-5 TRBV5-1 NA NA CASDGTDQETQYF TGCGCCAGCGACGGAACAGACCAAGAGACCCAGTACTTC
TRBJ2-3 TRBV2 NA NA CARGTDTDTQYF TGTGCCAGAGGGACTGACACAGATACGCAGTATTTT
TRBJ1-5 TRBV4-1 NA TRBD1 CASSHANPGTGSPNQPQHF TGCGCCAGCAGCCATGCCAATCCCGGGACAGGGTCCCCCAATCAGCCCCAGCATTTT
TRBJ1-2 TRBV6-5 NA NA CASSYQKNYGYTF TGTGCCAGCAGTTACCAGAAAAACTATGGCTACACCTTC
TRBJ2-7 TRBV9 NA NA CASSVVEGPTYEQYF TGTGCCAGCAGCGTAGTAGAGGGCCCGACCTACGAGCAGTACTTC
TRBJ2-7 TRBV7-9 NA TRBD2 CSSRAGGAYEQYF TGTTCCAGCCGGGCGGGGGGGGCGTACGAGCAGTACTTC
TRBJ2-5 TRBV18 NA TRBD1 CASSPLRTGGQETQYF TGTGCCAGCTCACCACTCCGGACAGGTGGGCAAGAGACCCAGTACTTC
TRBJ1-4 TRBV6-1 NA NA CASSEARRRTNEKLFF TGTGCCAGCAGTGAAGCTAGGAGGAGGACTAATGAAAAACTGTTTTTT
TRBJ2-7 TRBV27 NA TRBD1 CASRGTGAYEQYF TGTGCCAGCAGGGGGACAGGGGCCTACGAGCAGTACTTC
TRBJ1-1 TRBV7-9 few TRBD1 CASSQRQGASTEAFF TGTGCCAGCAGCCAAAGACAGGGGGCTTCGACTGAAGCTTTCTTT
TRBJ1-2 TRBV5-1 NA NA CASSLGSLNYGYTF TGCGCCAGCAGCTTGGGTTCCCTTAACTATGGCTACACCTTC
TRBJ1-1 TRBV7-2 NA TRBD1 CASSLRGTGMSKTEAFF TGTGCCAGCAGCTTACGAGGGACAGGGATGTCGAAAACTGAAGCTTTCTTT
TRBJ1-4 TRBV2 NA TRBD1 CASSGDRAANEKLFF TGTGCCAGCTCCGGGGACAGGGCAGCCAATGAAAAACTGTTTTTT
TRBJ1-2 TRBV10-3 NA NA CASRPQHYGYTF TGTGCCAGCAGGCCACAGCACTATGGCTACACCTTC
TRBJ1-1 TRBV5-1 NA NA CASSLATGWDTEAFF TGCGCCAGCAGCTTGGCCACGGGGTGGGACACTGAAGCTTTCTTT
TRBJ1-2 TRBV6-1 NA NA CASRQRAGYTF TGTGCCAGCAGGCAGAGGGCTGGCTACACCTTC
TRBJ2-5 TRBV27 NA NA CASSIRTGRVKETQYF TGTGCCAGCAGTATAAGGACAGGGAGGGTTAAAGAGACCCAGTACTTC
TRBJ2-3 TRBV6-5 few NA CASSPSTDTQYF TGTGCCAGCAGCCCTAGCACAGATACGCAGTATTTT
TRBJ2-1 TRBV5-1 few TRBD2 CASSLGLAGGQNEQFF TGCGCCAGCAGCCTGGGACTAGCGGGAGGGCAGAATGAGCAGTTCTTC
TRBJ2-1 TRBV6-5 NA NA CASSYRVTAYNEQFF TGTGCCAGCAGCTACCGGGTGACAGCCTACAATGAGCAGTTCTTC
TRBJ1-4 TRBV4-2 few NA CASSQEGRLFF TGTGCCAGCAGCCAAGAGGGCAGACTGTTTTTT
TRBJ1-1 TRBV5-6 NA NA CASSFNTEFNTEAFF TGTGCCAGCAGCTTCAACACAGAGTTTAACACTGAAGCTTTCTTT
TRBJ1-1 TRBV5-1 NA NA CASSWRDRWENTEAFF TGCGCCAGCAGCTGGCGAGACAGGTGGGAGAACACTGAAGCTTTCTTT
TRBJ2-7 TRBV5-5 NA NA CASSLREWGYEQYF TGTGCCAGCAGCTTGAGGGAGTGGGGCTACGAGCAGTACTTC
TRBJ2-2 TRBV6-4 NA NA CASSDEGAAGELFF TGTGCCAGCAGTGACGAAGGGGCGGCCGGGGAGCTGTTTTTT
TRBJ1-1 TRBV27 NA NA CASSSLSGRVEAFF TGTGCCAGCAGTTCTCTCTCCGGGAGGGTGGAGGCTTTCTTT
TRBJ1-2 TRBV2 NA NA CASISTGYGYTF TGTGCCAGCATTTCCACAGGGTATGGCTACACCTTC
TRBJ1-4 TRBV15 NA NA CATSREPGLDEKLFF TGTGCCACCAGCAGAGAGCCAGGGCTGGATGAAAAACTGTTTTTT
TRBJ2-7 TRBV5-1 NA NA CASSLVVGARTYEQYF TGCGCCAGCAGCTTGGTTGTGGGGGCCCGGACTTACGAGCAGTACTTC
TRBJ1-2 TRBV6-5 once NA CASSYSANYYTF TGTGCCAGCAGTTACTCGGCCAATTACTACACCTTC
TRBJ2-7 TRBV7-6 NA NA CASSAGQATYEQYF TGTGCCAGCAGCGCAGGGCAGGCTACCTACGAGCAGTACTTC
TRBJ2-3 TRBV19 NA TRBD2 CASSMRLAGIPDTQYF TGTGCCAGTAGTATGAGGCTAGCGGGAATCCCAGATACGCAGTATTTT
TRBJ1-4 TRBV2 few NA CASRPTGTNEKLFF TGTGCCAGCAGGCCCACAGGAACTAATGAAAAACTGTTTTTT
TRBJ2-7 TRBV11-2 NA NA CASSLWGGPPYEQYF TGTGCCAGCAGCTTATGGGGGGGGCCCCCCTACGAGCAGTACTTC
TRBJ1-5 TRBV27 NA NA CAGSTQNSNQPQHF TGTGCCGGCAGTACCCAGAACAGCAATCAGCCCCAGCATTTT
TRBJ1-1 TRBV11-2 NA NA CASSLIWGGMNTEAFF TGTGCCAGCAGCTTAATATGGGGGGGTATGAACACTGAAGCTTTCTTT
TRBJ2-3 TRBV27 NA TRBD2 CASSLTGTSVKDTQYF TGTGCCAGCAGTTTGACCGGGACTAGCGTAAAAGATACGCAGTATTTT
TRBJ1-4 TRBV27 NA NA CASGFWGEDEKLFF TGTGCCAGCGGCTTTTGGGGGGAAGATGAAAAACTGTTTTTT
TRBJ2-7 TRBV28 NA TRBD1 CASSLIEDRGYEQYF TGTGCCAGCAGTTTGATTGAGGACAGGGGCTACGAGCAGTACTTC
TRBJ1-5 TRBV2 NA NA CASSELAGRRHF TGTGCCAGCAGTGAATTAGCAGGGCGCAGGCATTTT
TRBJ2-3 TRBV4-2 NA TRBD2 CASSQGKGGQYTQYF TGTGCCAGCAGCCAAGGGAAGGGAGGGCAGTATACGCAGTATTTT
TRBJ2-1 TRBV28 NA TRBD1 CASSAGGEQFF TGTGCCAGCAGTGCAGGGGGCGAGCAGTTCTTC